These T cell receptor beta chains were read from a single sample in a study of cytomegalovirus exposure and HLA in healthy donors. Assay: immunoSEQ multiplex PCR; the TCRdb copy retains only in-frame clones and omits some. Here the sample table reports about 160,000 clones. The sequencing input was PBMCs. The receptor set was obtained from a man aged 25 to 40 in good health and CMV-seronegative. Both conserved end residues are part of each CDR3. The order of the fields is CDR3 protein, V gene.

CDR3 protein: CASSLALGTSGSLGAGELFF
V gene: TRBV5-1

CDR3 protein: CASSLFGTGVAGDDEQYF
V gene: TRBV28

CDR3 protein: CASSSTYNEQFF
V gene: TRBV7-9

CDR3 protein: CATRPRETSYEQYF
V gene: TRBV15

CDR3 protein: CASGLEGLYEQYF
V gene: TRBV12-5

CDR3 protein: CASRFLQLTNYGYTF
V gene: TRBV19

CDR3 protein: CASSRERQGNQPQHF
V gene: TRBV6-1

CDR3 protein: CSVGTAHGYGYTF
V gene: TRBV29-1

CDR3 protein: CAWSVLSNQPQHF
V gene: TRBV30

CDR3 protein: CAWSGTAANQPQHF
V gene: TRBV30

CDR3 protein: CASSRDRRETQYF
V gene: TRBV4-3

CDR3 protein: CASSRDNYQPQHF
V gene: TRBV19

CDR3 protein: CASSILAFTANTGELFF
V gene: TRBV19

CDR3 protein: CASSRTGGSYNSPLHF
V gene: TRBV19

CDR3 protein: CASSFLDRLNTEAFF
V gene: TRBV27

CDR3 protein: CASSLGVAYEQYF
V gene: TRBV5-1

CDR3 protein: CASTHNQPQHF
V gene: TRBV28

CDR3 protein: CASSSVAGESEQYF
V gene: TRBV19

CDR3 protein: CASSLVAGSATEAFF
V gene: TRBV5-5

CDR3 protein: CASSLYKSEQYF
V gene: TRBV5-6

CDR3 protein: CASSLSNYGYTF
V gene: TRBV11-2

CDR3 protein: CAWTGGLYGYTF
V gene: TRBV30

CDR3 protein: CASSATQTEGYTF
V gene: TRBV5-1

CDR3 protein: CASSALSGETGEQFF
V gene: TRBV5-1

CDR3 protein: CASSQDARRTDDSYEQYF
V gene: TRBV4-2

CDR3 protein: CASSLGQFNEKLFF
V gene: TRBV11-2

CDR3 protein: CASSLNGGSYNEQFF
V gene: TRBV7-3

CDR3 protein: CSGDGGGTGELFF
V gene: TRBV29-1

CDR3 protein: CASSLAWQDIEAFF
V gene: TRBV7-6

CDR3 protein: CASSPTGGLSTDTQYF
V gene: TRBV9

CDR3 protein: CASSLGTSGRDEQFF
V gene: TRBV7-9